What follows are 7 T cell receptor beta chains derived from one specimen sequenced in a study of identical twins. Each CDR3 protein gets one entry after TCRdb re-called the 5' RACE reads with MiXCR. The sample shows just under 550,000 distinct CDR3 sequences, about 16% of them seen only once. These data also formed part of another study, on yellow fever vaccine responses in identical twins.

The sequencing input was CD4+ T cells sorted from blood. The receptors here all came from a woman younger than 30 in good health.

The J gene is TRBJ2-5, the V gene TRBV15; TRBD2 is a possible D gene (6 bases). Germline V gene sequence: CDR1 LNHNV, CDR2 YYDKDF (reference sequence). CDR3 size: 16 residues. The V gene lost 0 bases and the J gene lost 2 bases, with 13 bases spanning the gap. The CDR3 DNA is TGTGCCACCAGCAGAGATCGGGGGACGCGACAAGAGACCCAGTACTTC. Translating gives CATSRDRGTRQETQYF.

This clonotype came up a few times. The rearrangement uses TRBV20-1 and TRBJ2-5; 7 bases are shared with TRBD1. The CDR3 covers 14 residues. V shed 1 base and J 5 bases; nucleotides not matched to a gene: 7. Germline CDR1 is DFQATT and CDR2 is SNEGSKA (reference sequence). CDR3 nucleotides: TGCAGTGCTAGAGTCATCGACAGGGTTGAGACCCAGTACTTC. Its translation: CSARVIDRVETQYF.

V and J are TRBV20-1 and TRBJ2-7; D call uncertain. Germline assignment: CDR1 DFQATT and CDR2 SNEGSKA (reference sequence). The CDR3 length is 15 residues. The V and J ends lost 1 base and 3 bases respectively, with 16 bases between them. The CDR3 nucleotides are TGCAGTGCTAGAGGGCAGACTGGGAAAAGCTACGAGCAGTACGTC. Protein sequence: CSARGQTGKSYEQYV.

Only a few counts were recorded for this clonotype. The CDR3 region is CATSDFTTQYF. CDR3 nucleotides: TGTGCCACCAGTGACTTCACTACGCAGTATTTT. The chain is built from TRBV24-1 and TRBJ2-3; D is uncertain. The germline gives CDR1 KGHDR, CDR2 SFDVKD. The CDR3 runs to 11 residues. The ends were cut back, 4 bases at V and 8 bases at J, with 6 bases in the middle.

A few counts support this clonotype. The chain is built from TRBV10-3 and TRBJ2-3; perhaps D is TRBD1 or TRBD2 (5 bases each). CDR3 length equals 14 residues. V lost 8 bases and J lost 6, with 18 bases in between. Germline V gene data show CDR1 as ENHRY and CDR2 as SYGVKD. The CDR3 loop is CAIQRGQGTDTQYF. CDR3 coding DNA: TGTGCCATCCAGAGAGGGCAGGGTACGGATACGCAGTATTTT.

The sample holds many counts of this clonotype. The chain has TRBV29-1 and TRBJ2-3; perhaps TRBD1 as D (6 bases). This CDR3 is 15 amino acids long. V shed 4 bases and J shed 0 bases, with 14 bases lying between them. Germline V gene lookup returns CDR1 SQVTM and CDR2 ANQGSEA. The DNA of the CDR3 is TGCAGCGTTGGGTATGGACAGCAGAGCACAGATACGCAGTATTTT. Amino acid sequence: CSVGYGQQSTDTQYF.

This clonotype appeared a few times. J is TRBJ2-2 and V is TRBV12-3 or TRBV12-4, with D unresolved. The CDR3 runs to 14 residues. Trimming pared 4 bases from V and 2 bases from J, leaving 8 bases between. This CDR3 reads CASSWAGNTGELFF. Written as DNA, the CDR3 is TGTGCCAGCAGTTGGGCAGGAAACACCGGGGAGCTGTTTTTT.